This note documents a single TCR beta chain sequence. Its antigen is not identified. At one end, the junction sequence differs from germline, possibly due to a read error. This entry is derived from a study of T cells in Graves' hyperthyroidism and ophthalmopathy. Calling Graves' hyperthyroidism stable meant ophthalmopathy did not progress within 18 months. Diagnoses were established using clinical symptoms, serum thyroxine and TRAb, thyroid ultrasound and orbital computed tomography. Study-level results: Ophthalmopathy onset followed model prediction by a median about 6.9 months. Most expanded thyroid clonotypes above 0.001 also appeared in blood.

Researchers amplified the TCR beta CDR3 regions from RNA transcripts. A first-round RT-PCR of the TCR CDR3 used the HTBI primer set. TCRdb re-derived calls from the multiplex PCR reads in MiXCR, one entry per CDR3 protein. The sample includes under 350,000 distinct CDR3 sequences, roughly 13% of them seen just once. This CDR3 contains 18 residues. Germline lookup yields CDR1 KGHDR and CDR2 SFDVKD. The gene calls are TRBV24-1 and TRBJ1-2, with 10 bases identical to TRBD1. Sequencing was performed on blood. The clonotype originates from a woman aged 40 to 50 with Graves' hyperthyroidism. CDR3 sequence (DNA): TGTACCACCAGTGATTCCCCGGGGGGGACAGGGGCCGTCTATGGCTACACCTTC. Translating gives CTTSDSPGGTGAVYGYTF.